This paragraph covers one TCR beta chain sequence. The sample is drawn from a study of blood T cell repertoires in COVID-19. In the study's own analysis: Nucleated cell counts were estimated from reference gene primer amplification. Sequencing used immunoSEQ multiplex PCR; TCRdb keeps in-frame clones, though not all of them. V and J calls plus clone size are reproduced from that table; the DNA served to infer D and trimming. The table lists around 250,000 clones, roughly 88% of them singletons. V lost 1 base to trimming and J lost 3 bases; unmatched junction nucleotides: 6. The CDR3 is 15 amino acids. From germline, CDR1 is SGHVS and CDR2 FQNEAQ. Participants spanned ages about 18 to 100 years and resided in around 25 US areas. Cohort assignment relied on participant-reported clinical history. Exposed enrollees encountered a COVID-19 case at some point within 2 weeks before study entry.

This receptor was identified in a woman in her 40s who had been exposed to COVID-19. Sequencing was performed on PBMCs or T cells enriched from blood (not recorded which). The rearrangement links TRBV7-8 to TRBJ2-7, with TRBD1 identical over 7 bases. CDR3 loop: CASSLETGIYYEQYF. The CDR3 DNA reads TGTGCCAGCAGCTTAGAGACAGGGATTTACTACGAGCAGTACTTC. Full variable domain (missing parts from reference TRBV7-8 and TRBJ2-7): GAGVSQSPRYKVAKRGQDVALRCDPISGHVSLFWYQQALGQGPEFLTYFQNEAQLDKSGLPSDRFFAERPEGSVSTLKIQRTQQEDSAVYLCASSLETGIYYEQYFGPGTRLTVT.